The present entry profiles one TCR beta chain with its context. This sample is drawn from a study of blood T cell repertoires in COVID-19. In the study overall: Acute and convalescent COVID-19 specimens originated in the United States, Italy and Spain. Sample material is recorded as cDNA or gDNA derived from T cells, B-cell-depleted T cells, or PBMCs.

Study processing details: Nucleated cell number was recorded as an estimate derived from reference gene primer amplification. Some clones are missing from TCRdb's copy, which holds only in-frame ones; the method was immunoSEQ multiplex PCR. That table furnishes V, J and clone size, whereas the DNA furnished D and trimming. Of approximately 68,000 clones listed, over 75% are singletons. This CDR3 region has 15 residues. V shed 0 bases, J shed 0 bases, and the junction held 1 base outside the gene matches. Per germline, CDR1 SGHRS and CDR2 YFSETQ. This chain links TRBV5-1 with TRBJ2-7, with TRBD1 identical over 9 bases. This receptor was taken from a man aged 50-59 years with active COVID-19. Sequences were obtained from peripheral blood. Here the CDR3 reads CASSLEGQGSYEQYF. The CDR3, as DNA: TGCGCCAGCAGCTTGGAGGGACAGGGCTCCTACGAGCAGTACTTC.